The 8 T cell receptor beta chains below were found in one sample sequenced in a study of blood T cell repertoires in COVID-19 (dated by TCRdb to 2018 to 2020). Receptor amplification or capture employed the immunoSEQ multiplex PCR assay. The table comes from immuneACCESS by way of TCRdb, which keeps in-frame sequences with V and J called. Part of the clones is missing from these tables; in studies checked, under half for an unresolved V gene and the rest for unknown reasons. The sample table lists 360,000 or so clones, 88% of them with a count of one. In total, the top ten clones hold approximately 0.93% of the sample. Material for sequencing was PBMCs or T cells enriched from blood (not recorded which). Every receptor here comes from a woman in her twenties or thirties who had been exposed to COVID-19.

The rearrangement uses TRBV29-1 and TRBJ2-1; D possibly corresponds to TRBD2 (6 bases). The CDR3 has 13 residues. Between the trimmed V and J ends, which lost 7 bases and 5 bases, there was a span of 15 bases. CDR1 is SQVTM, CDR2 ANQGSEA, per germline. This CDR3 is CSGPRDVDNEQFF. As DNA, the CDR3 is TGCAGCGGGCCGCGGGACGTCGACAATGAGCAGTTCTTC.

CDR3 residues: CASSLALEANTEAFF. The CDR3 region has the DNA TGTGCCAGCAGCTTAGCGCTGGAGGCGAATACTGAAGCTTTCTTT. The chain combines TRBV7-9 with TRBJ1-1; D call uncertain. Germline-derived CDR1 and CDR2 are SEHNR and FQNEAQ (reference sequence). CDR3 length equals 15 residues. With 0 bases removed from V and 5 bases from J, the gap between germline ends came to 13 bases.

The gene calls are TRBV19 and TRBJ2-3; 13 nucleotides match TRBD2. Germline lookup yields CDR1 LNHDA and CDR2 SQIVND (reference sequence). The length of the CDR3 is 14 residues. V was pared by 9 bases and J by 3 bases, with 3 bases of the junction left unmatched. This chain's CDR3 is CARGTSGETDTQYF. The DNA for the CDR3 is TGTGCCAGGGGGACTAGCGGGGAGACAGATACGCAGTATTTT.

The rearrangement uses TRBV28 and TRBJ2-4; weak D call: TRBD1 (7 bases). V was shortened by 7 bases and J by 7 bases, with 17 bases between the two germline ends. Germline CDR1 reads MDHEN; CDR2 reads SYDVKM. The CDR3 spans 14 residues. The CDR3 region has the DNA TGTGCCAGCAAACTCGCGACAGGGAGGAACATTCAGTACTTC. Amino acid sequence: CASKLATGRNIQYF.

The chain employs TRBV7-2 and TRBJ2-1, with 12 bases that match TRBD2. V was clipped by 4 bases and J by 7 bases; unmatched bases: 8. The CDR3 is 16 residues long. Germline V gives CDR1 SGHTA, CDR2 FQGNSA. The CDR3 DNA reads as TGTGCCAGCAGCTCCCTAACTAGCGGGAGGTATAATGAGCAGTTCTTC. Encoded protein: CASSSLTSGRYNEQFF.

This clone has only a few counts. The V gene is TRBV5-1, the J gene TRBJ2-1; 16 bases match TRBD2. The CDR3 loop spans 17 amino acids. Germline V gene sequence: CDR1 SGHRS, CDR2 YFSETQ. Losses at the gene ends were 4 bases for V and 2 bases for J; bases not matched to a gene: 3. This chain's CDR3 is CASSGTSGRGTYNEQFF. The DNA of the CDR3 is TGCGCCAGCAGCGGGACTAGCGGGAGGGGGACCTACAATGAGCAGTTCTTC.

This clone showed up just once. This rearrangement joins TRBV19 to TRBJ1-4; D is unresolved. The CDR3 sequence is 13 residues long. The V gene's germline CDR1 is LNHDA and CDR2 SQIVND (reference sequence). The V gene lost 4 bases and the J gene lost 8 bases, with 11 bases spanning the gap. The CDR3 region has the DNA TGTGCCAGTAGTACCTCCATGGAGGAAAAACTGTTTTTT. This gives the protein CASSTSMEEKLFF.

The CDR3 sequence is CASSPTAVVETQYF. CDR3 in DNA: TGTGCCAGCAGCCCCACAGCGGTGGTAGAGACCCAGTACTTC. The J gene is TRBJ2-5, the V gene TRBV11-1; D might be TRBD2 (5 bases). V lost 5 bases and J 4 bases, leaving 14 bases between the germline ends. The V gene's germline CDR1 is SGHAT and CDR2 FQDESV (reference sequence). This CDR3 region has 14 residues.